A selection of T cell receptor beta chains follows, all from one sample in a study of Ad26.COV2.S vaccination and SARS-CoV-2 variants. The repertoire was sequenced with immunoSEQ multiplex PCR; TCRdb's copy has only in-frame clones and lacks some. In the table there are 360,000 or so clones, about 88% of which are singletons. The sequencing used peripheral blood, collected in a trial of Ad26.COV2.S vaccine versus placebo. These receptor sequences come from a person between 18 and 60 years old who received the Ad26.COV2.S COVID-19 vaccine or a placebo. Both conserved end residues are part of each CDR3. D genes are given only for firm matches. Not every row has a clone size; where given, it reads once, few, many or a size class.

CDR3 protein: CASSTRQGYEQYF
V gene: TRBV9
J gene: TRBJ2-7
clone size: NA
D gene: TRBD1

CDR3 protein: CASSIRGAQYSGANVLTF
V gene: TRBV19
J gene: TRBJ2-6
clone size: once
D gene: NA

CDR3 protein: CASSDSNTGELFF
V gene: TRBV2
J gene: TRBJ2-2
clone size: once
D gene: NA

CDR3 protein: CASSSGTSYNEQFF
V gene: TRBV7-3
J gene: TRBJ2-1
clone size: NA
D gene: TRBD2

CDR3 protein: CASRWGQGNEQFF
V gene: TRBV7-9
J gene: TRBJ2-1
clone size: NA
D gene: TRBD1

CDR3 protein: CASSIGTAFYGYTF
V gene: TRBV6-5
J gene: TRBJ1-2
clone size: NA
D gene: TRBD1

CDR3 protein: CASSPGGLSSYEQYF
V gene: TRBV11-3
J gene: TRBJ2-7
clone size: NA
D gene: NA

CDR3 protein: CASSGTGTGVSPLHF
V gene: TRBV25-1
J gene: TRBJ1-6
clone size: once
D gene: TRBD1

CDR3 protein: CASSLLAGGEETQYF
V gene: TRBV11-2
J gene: TRBJ2-5
clone size: NA
D gene: TRBD2

CDR3 protein: CASSSQGTSGRAGTGELFF
V gene: TRBV7-3
J gene: TRBJ2-2
clone size: NA
D gene: TRBD2

CDR3 protein: CASSQVRPPGTEAFF
V gene: TRBV3-1/TRBV3-2
J gene: TRBJ1-1
clone size: NA
D gene: NA

CDR3 protein: CASSAGTDYEQYF
V gene: TRBV2
J gene: TRBJ2-7
clone size: NA
D gene: TRBD1

CDR3 protein: CASSPGQVGNSPLHF
V gene: TRBV11-2
J gene: TRBJ1-6
clone size: NA
D gene: TRBD1

CDR3 protein: CASSRLAGGGETQYF
V gene: TRBV5-1
J gene: TRBJ2-5
clone size: NA
D gene: TRBD2

CDR3 protein: CASSQFGTGRYEQYF
V gene: TRBV14
J gene: TRBJ2-7
clone size: NA
D gene: TRBD1

CDR3 protein: CASSRDRVNQPQHF
V gene: TRBV7-2
J gene: TRBJ1-5
clone size: NA
D gene: TRBD1

CDR3 protein: CASSPSLATGELFF
V gene: TRBV14
J gene: TRBJ2-2
clone size: NA
D gene: NA

CDR3 protein: CASSQDGGAGELFF
V gene: TRBV4-1
J gene: TRBJ2-2
clone size: NA
D gene: NA

CDR3 protein: CASSLGGTGGRSGYTF
V gene: TRBV7-9
J gene: TRBJ1-2
clone size: NA
D gene: TRBD1

CDR3 protein: CASSFSDIQYF
V gene: TRBV28
J gene: TRBJ2-4
clone size: NA
D gene: NA

CDR3 protein: CASSPQASGQDTQYF
V gene: TRBV18
J gene: TRBJ2-3
clone size: NA
D gene: TRBD2

CDR3 protein: CASSQDGMGTAYGYTF
V gene: TRBV3-1/TRBV3-2
J gene: TRBJ1-2
clone size: NA
D gene: TRBD1

CDR3 protein: CASRLAGVQGNEQFF
V gene: TRBV5-1
J gene: TRBJ2-1
clone size: NA
D gene: TRBD2

CDR3 protein: CASSLEAASNREQYF
V gene: TRBV5-1
J gene: TRBJ2-7
clone size: NA
D gene: NA

CDR3 protein: CASSLGTPYEQYF
V gene: TRBV28
J gene: TRBJ2-7
clone size: once
D gene: NA

CDR3 protein: CAISETTDDYGYTF
V gene: TRBV10-3
J gene: TRBJ1-2
clone size: NA
D gene: NA

CDR3 protein: CATSGSETQYF
V gene: TRBV24-1
J gene: TRBJ2-5
clone size: NA
D gene: NA

CDR3 protein: CASSLGVSGGADTQYF
V gene: TRBV5-6
J gene: TRBJ2-3
clone size: NA
D gene: TRBD2

CDR3 protein: CASSPGFYYGYTF
V gene: TRBV6-5
J gene: TRBJ1-2
clone size: NA
D gene: NA

CDR3 protein: CASSLVKLAGGLNTGELFF
V gene: TRBV5-1
J gene: TRBJ2-2
clone size: NA
D gene: TRBD1

CDR3 protein: CASSLAGAGQPQHF
V gene: TRBV7-2
J gene: TRBJ1-5
clone size: NA
D gene: NA

CDR3 protein: CATSRVPTTDAAQHF
V gene: TRBV15
J gene: TRBJ1-5
clone size: NA
D gene: NA

CDR3 protein: CASRRLGDEKLFF
V gene: TRBV6-5
J gene: TRBJ1-4
clone size: NA
D gene: NA

CDR3 protein: CATSDSLRGISYNEQFF
V gene: TRBV24-1
J gene: TRBJ2-1
clone size: NA
D gene: NA

CDR3 protein: CASSYSGYEQYF
V gene: TRBV7-9
J gene: TRBJ2-7
clone size: few
D gene: NA

CDR3 protein: CASSQDGRQLQHF
V gene: TRBV6-5
J gene: TRBJ1-5
clone size: NA
D gene: NA

CDR3 protein: CASSASPANYGYTF
V gene: TRBV2
J gene: TRBJ1-2
clone size: NA
D gene: NA

CDR3 protein: CASSPRGVNIQYF
V gene: TRBV7-9
J gene: TRBJ2-4
clone size: NA
D gene: NA

CDR3 protein: CSASGLAGVGPQETQYF
V gene: TRBV20-1
J gene: TRBJ2-5
clone size: many
D gene: TRBD2